The TCR beta chain described here comes from a study of T cell responses to AZD1222 COVID-19 vaccine. There are 15 residues in the CDR3. CDR1 MNHEY and CDR2 SVGAGI come from the germline V gene. Trimming cost V 2 bases and J 1 base, with 11 bases left between them. Assay: immunoSEQ multiplex PCR; the TCRdb copy retains only in-frame clones and omits some. The sample lists 75,000 to 90,000 clones, approximately 83% occurring once. The sequencing used peripheral blood, collected 28 days after the second AZD1222 dose. This TCR derives from an adult who received the AZD1222 COVID-19 vaccine. The chain is built from TRBV6-5 and TRBJ1-1; D gene uncertain. CDR3 DNA: TGTGCCAGCAGTTACGGTTGGGGTACGAACACTGAAGCTTTCTTT. Its protein product is CASSYGWGTNTEAFF.